These 10 T cell receptor beta chains came from one sample sequenced in a study of chronic HIV infection and antiretroviral therapy. TCRdb re-called the 5' RACE reads with MiXCR, one entry per CDR3 protein. The sample lists approximately 47,000 distinct CDR3 sequences, approximately 19% occurring once. The specimen sequenced was peripheral blood. These receptors originate from an adult who had HIV and had not received antiretroviral therapy, or was an uninfected healthy control (not recorded which).

The V and J genes are TRBV2 and TRBJ2-1, with TRBD2 as a possible D gene (6 bases). V lost 5 bases, J lost 4 bases, and 12 bases lay in between. The CDR3 totals 14 residues. Germline CDR1 is SNHLY and CDR2 is FYNNEI. CDR3: CASSRTTEYNEQFF. The CDR3 nucleotides read TGTGCCAGCAGTCGGACTACCGAGTACAATGAGCAGTTCTTC.

The rearrangement joins TRBV29-1 to TRBJ2-5; 14 bases agree with TRBD2. CDR3 length: 14 residues. Germline trimming cut 5 bases from V and 4 bases from J; bases unmatched to any gene: 3. The germline V gene encodes CDR1 SQVTM and CDR2 ANQGSEA. The CDR3: CSVRLAGGPETQYF. The CDR3 DNA reads as TGCAGCGTTCGACTAGCGGGAGGGCCAGAGACCCAGTACTTC.

This rearrangement joins TRBV6-6 to TRBJ2-5, with a weak D call TRBD1 (6 bases). CDR1 is MNHNY and CDR2 is SVGAGI in the germline V gene (reference sequence). V lost 2 bases, J lost 4 bases, and 11 bases lay in between. The CDR3 has 14 amino acids. The CDR3 nucleotides are TGTGCCAGCAGTTACACAGGGATTCGAGAGACCCAGTACTTC. It codes for CASSYTGIRETQYF.

V gene TRBV2 combines with J gene TRBJ1-2; D is perhaps TRBD1 (6 bases). Germline CDR1 and CDR2: SNHLY and FYNNEI. There are 13 residues in the CDR3. V lost 8 bases and J lost 2, with 12 bases in between. CDR3: CASDRDTNYGYTF. The CDR3 coding sequence is TGTGCCAGCGATAGGGACACCAACTATGGCTACACCTTC.

The table lists this clonotype with a count of one. This chain uses TRBV21-1 with TRBJ2-1. TRBV21-1 is a documented pseudogene. The CDR3 has 14 residues. CDR3 loop: CASSKVSAYNEQFF. The CDR3 DNA is TGTGCCAGCAGCAAAGTCTCGGCTTACAATGAGCAGTTCTTC.

This clonotype was counted between two and nine times. One end of the junction is discordant with germline, which a read error may explain. The V call is TRBV29-1, the J call TRBJ1-5; weak D call: TRBD1 (5 bases). Germline V CDR1 and CDR2: SQVTM, ANQGSEA. The CDR3 loop spans 12 amino acids. The CDR3 nucleotides are TGCAGCGTTAGTGGGCCATCCGGGACCGTGGATTTT. As protein: CSVSGPSGTVDF.

The chain carries TRBV5-1 and TRBJ1-1, with unresolved D. Germline CDR1 and CDR2: SGHRS and YFSETQ. The V and J ends lost 0 bases and 6 bases respectively, with 9 bases between them. There are 13 residues in the CDR3. The DNA for the CDR3 is TGCGCCAGCAGCTTGGTCTTGCTCTCTGAAGCTTTCTTT. Residues: CASSLVLLSEAFF.

V gene TRBV28 combines with J gene TRBJ2-1; D is possibly TRBD1 or TRBD2 (5 bases each). This CDR3 has 11 amino acids. Trimming pared 6 bases from V and 12 bases from J, leaving 12 bases between. CDR1 is MDHEN, CDR2 SYDVKM, per germline. The CDR3: CASSLPGAQFF. CDR3 DNA sequence: TGTGCCAGCAGCCTGCCCGGGGCGCAGTTCTTC.

V is TRBV30 and J is TRBJ1-3; 11 bases match TRBD1. From germline, CDR1 is GTSNPN and CDR2 SVGIG (reference sequence). This CDR3 is built from 16 residues. J lost 0 bases, V lost 5 bases, and 6 bases had no gene match. CDR3 in amino acids: CAWAYGTGGSGNTIYF. DNA for the CDR3: TGTGCCTGGGCCTATGGGACAGGGGGCTCTGGAAACACCATATATTTT.

In this sample, this clonotype turned up a few times. V gene TRBV6-5 combines with J gene TRBJ1-3; D unresolved. CDR3 size: 17 residues. Germline V gene sequence: CDR1 MNHEY, CDR2 SVGAGI. Trimming left V 2 bases short and J 3 bases short, with 17 bases between. The CDR3 loop reads CASSYGGGGRGGNTIYF. DNA of the CDR3: TGTGCCAGCAGTTACGGTGGCGGTGGGAGAGGTGGAAACACCATATATTTT.